This is a list of T cell receptor beta chains from one sample in a study of T-cell memory formation after mild COVID-19. TCRdb reanalysed the 5' RACE reads using MiXCR and keeps one entry per CDR3 protein. The sample holds about 340,000 distinct CDR3 sequences, about 15% seen once. The sequencing input was PBMCs or a T cell subset sorted from them (not recorded which). Receptor source: a man aged 18 to 35 who had mild COVID-19 (a few samples of this study predate the infection). Cell type and time point are not known. Both conserved end residues are part of each CDR3. A D gene is named only where the DNA matches it firmly. Expanded clones are given a class, and other clones once, few, many or no size at all.

d_gene: TRBD2; abundance: NA; v_gene: TRBV20-1; j_gene: TRBJ2-5; CDR3aa: CSASGGASETQYF; CDR3nt: TGCAGTGCTAGCGGGGGGGCGTCAGAGACCCAGTACTTC
d_gene: TRBD1; abundance: NA; v_gene: TRBV4-1; j_gene: TRBJ2-7; CDR3aa: CASSRGTTGTESSYEQYF; CDR3nt: TGCGCCAGCAGCCGAGGCACGACCGGGACAGAGAGCTCCTACGAGCAGTACTTC
d_gene: TRBD2; abundance: NA; v_gene: TRBV5-4; j_gene: TRBJ2-4; CDR3aa: CASSLASGGASIQYF; CDR3nt: TGTGCCAGCAGCTTGGCTAGCGGGGGGGCCAGCATTCAGTACTTC
d_gene: TRBD1; abundance: few; v_gene: TRBV10-2; j_gene: TRBJ2-7; CDR3aa: CASIRDRAGEQYF; CDR3nt: TGCGCCAGCATACGGGACAGGGCAGGCGAGCAGTACTTC
d_gene: NA; abundance: many; v_gene: TRBV24-1; j_gene: TRBJ2-7; CDR3aa: CATHTGRDEQYF; CDR3nt: TGTGCCACCCATACAGGGCGAGACGAGCAGTACTTC
d_gene: NA; abundance: few; v_gene: TRBV28; j_gene: TRBJ2-1; CDR3aa: CASSPSGPSSYNEQFF; CDR3nt: TGTGCCAGCAGTCCCTCGGGCCCCAGCTCCTACAATGAGCAGTTCTTC
d_gene: NA; abundance: few; v_gene: TRBV6-1; j_gene: TRBJ1-3; CDR3aa: CASSERLRGSGNTIYF; CDR3nt: TGTGCCAGCAGTGAACGATTGCGGGGCTCTGGAAACACCATATATTTT
d_gene: TRBD1; abundance: NA; v_gene: TRBV30; j_gene: TRBJ2-7; CDR3aa: CAWSVGTGKADEQYF; CDR3nt: TGTGCCTGGAGTGTAGGGACAGGGAAGGCGGACGAGCAGTACTTC
d_gene: NA; abundance: NA; v_gene: TRBV9; j_gene: TRBJ2-2; CDR3aa: CASSERAGTPVGELFF; CDR3nt: TGTGCCAGCAGCGAGCGAGCCGGGACACCCGTCGGGGAGCTGTTTTTT
d_gene: NA; abundance: few; v_gene: TRBV4-2; j_gene: TRBJ2-1; CDR3aa: CASSRGGRNDNEQFF; CDR3nt: TGTGCCAGCAGCCGCGGTGGGAGGAACGACAATGAGCAGTTCTTC
d_gene: TRBD1; abundance: few; v_gene: TRBV5-1; j_gene: TRBJ1-4; CDR3aa: CASSNDRGLEKLFF; CDR3nt: TGCGCCAGCAGCAATGACAGGGGGCTGGAAAAACTGTTTTTT
d_gene: NA; abundance: NA; v_gene: TRBV5-4; j_gene: TRBJ2-3; CDR3aa: CASSPGGRGRGTDTQYF; CDR3nt: TGTGCCAGCAGCCCAGGGGGGCGGGGGCGAGGCACAGATACGCAGTATTTT
d_gene: TRBD1; abundance: NA; v_gene: TRBV6-2/TRBV6-3; j_gene: TRBJ1-5; CDR3aa: CASKTGGRQPQHF; CDR3nt: TGTGCCAGCAAAACAGGGGGCAGGCAGCCCCAGCATTTT
d_gene: TRBD1; abundance: NA; v_gene: TRBV9; j_gene: TRBJ2-2; CDR3aa: CASSDEGRRGNTGELFF; CDR3nt: TGTGCCAGCAGCGATGAGGGGCGCAGGGGGAATACCGGGGAGCTGTTTTTT
d_gene: NA; abundance: many; v_gene: TRBV7-2; j_gene: TRBJ1-6; CDR3aa: CASSLALGGRRDSPLHF; CDR3nt: TGTGCCAGCAGCTTAGCGCTCGGGGGGCGTAGGGATTCACCCCTCCACTTT
d_gene: NA; abundance: many; v_gene: TRBV7-2; j_gene: TRBJ1-2; CDR3aa: CASSIRQRSNYGYTF; CDR3nt: TGTGCCAGCAGCATTCGACAGAGATCTAACTATGGCTACACCTTC
d_gene: NA; abundance: few; v_gene: TRBV5-1; j_gene: TRBJ2-7; CDR3aa: CASSGAEYSYEQYF; CDR3nt: TGCGCCAGCAGCGGGGCAGAATATTCCTACGAGCAGTACTTC
d_gene: NA; abundance: NA; v_gene: TRBV18; j_gene: TRBJ2-2; CDR3aa: CASSPAGMNTGELFF; CDR3nt: TGTGCCAGCTCACCCGCGGGAATGAACACCGGGGAGCTGTTTTTT
d_gene: NA; abundance: NA; v_gene: TRBV11-2; j_gene: TRBJ1-6; CDR3aa: CASSGVGLLSSYNSPLHF; CDR3nt: TGTGCCAGCAGCGGGGTTGGTCTCTTAAGCTCCTATAATTCACCCCTCCACTTT
d_gene: NA; abundance: NA; v_gene: TRBV5-1; j_gene: TRBJ2-5; CDR3aa: CASRGQETQYF; CDR3nt: TGCGCCAGCAGGGGTCAAGAGACCCAGTACTTC
d_gene: NA; abundance: few; v_gene: TRBV27; j_gene: TRBJ2-7; CDR3aa: CASSPLSPRGYEQYF; CDR3nt: TGTGCCAGCAGCCCTTTATCCCCGAGAGGCTACGAGCAGTACTTC
d_gene: NA; abundance: many; v_gene: TRBV5-1; j_gene: TRBJ2-1; CDR3aa: CASSLSSNEQFF; CDR3nt: TGCGCCAGCAGCTTGTCTAGCAATGAGCAGTTCTTC
d_gene: NA; abundance: few; v_gene: TRBV6-5; j_gene: TRBJ2-1; CDR3aa: CASSYETGTLHNEQFF; CDR3nt: TGTGCCAGCAGTTACGAAACCGGGACATTGCACAATGAGCAGTTCTTC
d_gene: TRBD1; abundance: few; v_gene: TRBV12-3/TRBV12-4; j_gene: TRBJ1-2; CDR3aa: CASSLTGWNYGYTF; CDR3nt: TGTGCCAGCAGTTTGACAGGGTGGAACTATGGCTACACCTTC
d_gene: NA; abundance: NA; v_gene: TRBV5-6; j_gene: TRBJ1-1; CDR3aa: CASSFVPAGNTEAFF; CDR3nt: TGTGCCAGCAGCTTTGTTCCCGCAGGGAACACTGAAGCTTTCTTT
d_gene: NA; abundance: NA; v_gene: TRBV30; j_gene: TRBJ1-1; CDR3aa: CAWSVQPNTEAFF; CDR3nt: TGTGCCTGGAGTGTGCAACCGAACACTGAAGCTTTCTTT
d_gene: NA; abundance: NA; v_gene: TRBV11-1; j_gene: TRBJ1-2; CDR3aa: CASSFNRARGYTF; CDR3nt: TGTGCCAGCAGCTTCAACAGGGCGCGAGGCTACACCTTC
d_gene: TRBD2; abundance: NA; v_gene: TRBV20-1; j_gene: TRBJ2-1; CDR3aa: CSARPKLAASYNEQFF; CDR3nt: TGCAGTGCTAGACCCAAGCTAGCGGCGTCCTACAATGAGCAGTTCTTC
d_gene: NA; abundance: few; v_gene: TRBV7-8; j_gene: TRBJ2-5; CDR3aa: CASSLEVKETQYF; CDR3nt: TGTGCCAGCAGCTTGGAGGTAAAGGAGACCCAGTACTTC
d_gene: NA; abundance: NA; v_gene: TRBV28; j_gene: TRBJ2-5; CDR3aa: CASSLWARGAQETQYF; CDR3nt: TGTGCCAGCAGTTTATGGGCGCGAGGGGCCCAAGAGACCCAGTACTTC
d_gene: NA; abundance: few; v_gene: TRBV21-1; j_gene: TRBJ2-3; CDR3aa: CASSKVGGDTQYF; CDR3nt: TGTGCCAGCAGCAAAGTTGGGGGCGATACGCAGTATTTT
d_gene: NA; abundance: few; v_gene: TRBV12-3/TRBV12-4; j_gene: TRBJ2-7; CDR3aa: CASSLDPRDPSYEQYF; CDR3nt: TGTGCCAGCAGTTTAGATCCCAGGGATCCATCCTACGAGCAGTACTTC